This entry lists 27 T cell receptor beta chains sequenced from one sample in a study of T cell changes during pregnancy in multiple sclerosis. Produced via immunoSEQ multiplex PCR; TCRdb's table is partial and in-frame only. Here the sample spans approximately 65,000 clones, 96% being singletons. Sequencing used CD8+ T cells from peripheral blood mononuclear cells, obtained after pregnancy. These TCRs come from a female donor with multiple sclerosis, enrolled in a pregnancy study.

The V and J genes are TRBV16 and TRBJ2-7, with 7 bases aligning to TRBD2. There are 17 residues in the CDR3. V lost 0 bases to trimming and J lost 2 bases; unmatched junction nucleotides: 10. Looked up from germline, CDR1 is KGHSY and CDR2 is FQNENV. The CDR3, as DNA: TGTGCCAGCAGCCAATCGAGTTCTAGCGGCATTACCTACGAGCAGTACTTC. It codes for CASSQSSSSGITYEQYF.

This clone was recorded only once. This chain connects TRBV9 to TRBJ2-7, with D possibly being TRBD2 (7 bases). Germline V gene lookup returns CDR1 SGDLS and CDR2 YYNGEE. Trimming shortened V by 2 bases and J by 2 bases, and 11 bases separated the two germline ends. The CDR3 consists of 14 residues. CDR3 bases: TGTGCCAGCAGCGTGGGGGGGGCGGCCTACGAGCAGTACTTC. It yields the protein CASSVGGAAYEQYF.

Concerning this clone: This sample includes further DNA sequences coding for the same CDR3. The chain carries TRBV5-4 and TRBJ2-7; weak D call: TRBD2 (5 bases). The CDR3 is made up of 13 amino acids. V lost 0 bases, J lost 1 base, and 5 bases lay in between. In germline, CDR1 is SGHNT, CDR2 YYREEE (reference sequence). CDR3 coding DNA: TGTGCCAGCAGCTTGGCGGGGTCCTACGAGCAGTACTTC. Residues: CASSLAGSYEQYF.

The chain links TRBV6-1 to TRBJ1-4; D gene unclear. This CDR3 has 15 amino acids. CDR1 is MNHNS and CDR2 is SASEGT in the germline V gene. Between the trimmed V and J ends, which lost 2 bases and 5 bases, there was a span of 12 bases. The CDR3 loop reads CASSELGSTNEKLFF. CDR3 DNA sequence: TGTGCCAGCAGTGAACTAGGGAGTACAAATGAAAAACTGTTTTTT.

CDR3 sequence (DNA): TGTGCCAGCACGCCGATTTTACAGGGGAAGGGCTCCTACGAGCAGTACTTC. Translating it yields CASTPILQGKGSYEQYF. V and J are TRBV28 and TRBJ2-7; 7 bases map to TRBD1. The J segment lost 0 bases and the V segment lost 7 bases, leaving 15 bases of the junction unmatched. Germline-derived CDR1 and CDR2 are MDHEN and SYDVKM. This CDR3 has 17 amino acids.

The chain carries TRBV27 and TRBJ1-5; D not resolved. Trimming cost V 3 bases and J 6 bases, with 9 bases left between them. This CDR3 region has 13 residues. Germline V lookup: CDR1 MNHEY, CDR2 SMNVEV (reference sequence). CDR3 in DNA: TGTGCCAGCAGTTTCTCGGTTGTTCAGCCCCAGCATTTT. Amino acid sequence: CASSFSVVQPQHF.

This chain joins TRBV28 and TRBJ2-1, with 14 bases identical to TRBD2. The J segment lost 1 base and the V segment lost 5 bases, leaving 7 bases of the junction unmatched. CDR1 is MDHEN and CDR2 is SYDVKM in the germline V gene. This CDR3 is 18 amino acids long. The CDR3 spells CASSPGLAGERSYNEQFF. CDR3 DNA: TGTGCCAGCAGTCCGGGACTAGCGGGAGAGAGGTCCTACAATGAGCAGTTCTTC.

The CDR3 nucleotides read TGTGCCAGCAGCCAGCCACAGGGATTGAACACTGAAGCTTTCTTT. It specifies CASSQPQGLNTEAFF. The rearrangement uses TRBV7-9 and TRBJ1-1; D is perhaps TRBD1 (6 bases). Germline assignment: CDR1 SEHNR and CDR2 FQNEAQ (reference sequence). This CDR3 is built from 15 residues. The ends were cut back, 5 bases at V and 0 bases at J, with 13 bases in the middle.

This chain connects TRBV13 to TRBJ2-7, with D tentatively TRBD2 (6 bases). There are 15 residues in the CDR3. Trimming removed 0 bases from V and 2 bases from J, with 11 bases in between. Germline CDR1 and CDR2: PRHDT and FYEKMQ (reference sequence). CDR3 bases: TGTGCCAGCAGCTTAGGAATTGGCGGGACCTACGAGCAGTACTTC. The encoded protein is CASSLGIGGTYEQYF.

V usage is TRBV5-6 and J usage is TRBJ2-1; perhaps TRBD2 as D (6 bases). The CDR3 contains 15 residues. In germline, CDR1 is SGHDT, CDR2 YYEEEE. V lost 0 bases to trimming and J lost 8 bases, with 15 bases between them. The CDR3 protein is CASSLGAAGWYEQFF. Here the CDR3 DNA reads TGTGCCAGCAGCTTGGGGGCCGCGGGGTGGTATGAGCAGTTCTTC. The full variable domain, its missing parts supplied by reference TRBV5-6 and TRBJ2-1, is DAGVTQSPTHLIKTRGQQVTLRCSPKSGHDTVSWYQQALGQGPQFIFQYYEEEERQRGNFPDRFSGHQFPNYSSELNVNALLLGDSALYLCASSLGAAGWYEQFFGPGTRLTVL.

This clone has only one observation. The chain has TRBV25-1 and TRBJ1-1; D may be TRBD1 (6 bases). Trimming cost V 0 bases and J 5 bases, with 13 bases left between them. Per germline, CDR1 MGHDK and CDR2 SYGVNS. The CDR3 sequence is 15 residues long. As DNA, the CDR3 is TGTGCCAGCAGTGAATACGCGGGGGCTAGGACTGAAGCTTTCTTT. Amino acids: CASSEYAGARTEAFF.

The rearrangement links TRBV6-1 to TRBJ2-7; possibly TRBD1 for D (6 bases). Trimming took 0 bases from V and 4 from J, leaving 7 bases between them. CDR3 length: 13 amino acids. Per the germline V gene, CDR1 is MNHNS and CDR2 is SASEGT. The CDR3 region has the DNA TGTGCCAGCAGTGAAGCGGACAGTTACGAGCAGTACTTC. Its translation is CASSEADSYEQYF.

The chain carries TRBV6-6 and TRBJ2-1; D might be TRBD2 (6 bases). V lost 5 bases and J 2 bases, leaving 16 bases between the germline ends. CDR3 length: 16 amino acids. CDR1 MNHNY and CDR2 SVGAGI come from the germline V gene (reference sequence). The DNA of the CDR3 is TGTGCCAGCAGTCCCCGCGGGGCGGCTACCTACAATGAGCAGTTCTTC. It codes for CASSPRGAATYNEQFF.

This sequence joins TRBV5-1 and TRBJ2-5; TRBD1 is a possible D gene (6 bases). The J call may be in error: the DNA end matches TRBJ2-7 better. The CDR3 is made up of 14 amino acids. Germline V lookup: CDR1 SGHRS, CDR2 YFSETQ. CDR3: CASARQDRNYEQYF. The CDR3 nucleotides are TGCGCCAGCGCCCGCCAGGACAGAAACTACGAGCAGTACTTC.

The CDR3 sequence: CASSLRGNSEKLFF. CDR3 coding DNA: TGTGCCAGCAGCCTCAGGGGGAACAGTGAAAAACTGTTTTTT. V gene TRBV9 combines with J gene TRBJ1-4, with 7 nucleotides matching TRBD1. This CDR3 comprises 14 residues. Germline V gene sequence: CDR1 SGDLS, CDR2 YYNGEE. Losses at the gene ends were 4 bases for V and 7 bases for J; bases not matched to a gene: 7. Looking up the rest from reference TRBV9 and TRBJ1-4 gives the full variable domain: DSGVTQTPKHLITATGQRVTLRCSPRSGDLSVYWYQQSLDQGLQFLIQYYNGEERAKGNILERFSAQQFPDLHSELNLSSLELGDSALYFCASSLRGNSEKLFFGSGTQLSVL.

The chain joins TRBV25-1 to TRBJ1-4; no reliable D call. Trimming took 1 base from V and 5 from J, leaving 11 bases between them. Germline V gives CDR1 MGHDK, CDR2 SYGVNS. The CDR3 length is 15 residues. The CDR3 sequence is CASSEWAGGNEKLFF. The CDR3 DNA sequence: TGTGCCAGCAGTGAATGGGCAGGAGGAAATGAAAAACTGTTTTTT.

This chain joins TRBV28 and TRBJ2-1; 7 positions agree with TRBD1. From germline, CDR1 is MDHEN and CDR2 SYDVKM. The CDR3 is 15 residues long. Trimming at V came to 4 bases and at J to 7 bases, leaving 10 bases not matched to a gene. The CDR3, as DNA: TGTGCCAGCAGTTCGACCAACAGGGGTGTGAATGAGCAGTTCTTC. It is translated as CASSSTNRGVNEQFF.

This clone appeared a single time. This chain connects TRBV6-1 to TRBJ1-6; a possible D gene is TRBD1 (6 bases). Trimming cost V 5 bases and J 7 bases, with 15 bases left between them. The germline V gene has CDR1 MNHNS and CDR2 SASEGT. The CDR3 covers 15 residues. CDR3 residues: CASSTSVRGNSPLHF. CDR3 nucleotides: TGTGCCAGCAGTACCTCGGTGAGGGGGAATTCACCCCTCCACTTT.

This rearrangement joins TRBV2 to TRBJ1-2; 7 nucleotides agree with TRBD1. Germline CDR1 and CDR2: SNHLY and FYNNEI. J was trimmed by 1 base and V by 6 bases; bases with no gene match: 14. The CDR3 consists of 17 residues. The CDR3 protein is CASRNSRTGDFNYGYTF. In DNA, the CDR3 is TGTGCCAGCAGGAACTCCCGGACAGGAGATTTTAACTATGGCTACACCTTC.

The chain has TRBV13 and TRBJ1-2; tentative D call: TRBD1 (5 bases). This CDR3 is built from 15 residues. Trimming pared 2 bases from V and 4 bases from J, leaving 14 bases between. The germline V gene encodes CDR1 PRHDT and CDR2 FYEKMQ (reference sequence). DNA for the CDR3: TGTGCCAGCAGCTTAAATTCGGGTAGGGGCTATGGCTACACCTTC. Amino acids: CASSLNSGRGYGYTF.

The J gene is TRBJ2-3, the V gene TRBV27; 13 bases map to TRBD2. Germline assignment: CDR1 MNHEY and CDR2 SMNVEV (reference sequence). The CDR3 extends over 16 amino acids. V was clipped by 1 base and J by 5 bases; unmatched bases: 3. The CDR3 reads CASSLLLAGGVDTQYF. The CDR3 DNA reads TGTGCCAGCAGTTTATTACTAGCGGGAGGGGTAGATACGCAGTATTTT.

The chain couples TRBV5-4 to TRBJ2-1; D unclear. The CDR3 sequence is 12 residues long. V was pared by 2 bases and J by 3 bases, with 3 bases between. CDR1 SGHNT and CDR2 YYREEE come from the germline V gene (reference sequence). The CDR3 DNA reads TGTGCCAGCAGCTTTCGCTACAATGAGCAGTTCTTC. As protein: CASSFRYNEQFF.

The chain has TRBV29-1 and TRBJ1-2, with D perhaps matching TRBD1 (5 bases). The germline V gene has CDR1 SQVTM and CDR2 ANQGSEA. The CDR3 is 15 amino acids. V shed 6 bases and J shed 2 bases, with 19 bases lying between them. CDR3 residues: CSVGEASRGNYGYTF. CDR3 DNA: TGCAGCGTGGGAGAGGCCTCCCGGGGGAACTATGGCTACACCTTC.

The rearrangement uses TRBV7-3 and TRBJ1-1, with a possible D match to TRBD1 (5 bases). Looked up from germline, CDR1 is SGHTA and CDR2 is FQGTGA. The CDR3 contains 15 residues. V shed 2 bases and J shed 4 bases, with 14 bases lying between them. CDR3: CASSLGAGQGTEAFF. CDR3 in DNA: TGTGCCAGCAGCTTAGGAGCAGGGCAGGGCACTGAAGCTTTCTTT.

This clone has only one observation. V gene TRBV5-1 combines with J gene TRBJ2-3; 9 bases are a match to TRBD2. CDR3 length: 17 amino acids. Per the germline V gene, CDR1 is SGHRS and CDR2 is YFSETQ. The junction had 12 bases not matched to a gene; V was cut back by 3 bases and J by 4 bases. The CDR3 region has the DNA TGCGCCAGCAGCTCCTCGCTAGCGGGGAGGCGGGCAGATACGCAGTATTTT. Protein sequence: CASSSSLAGRRADTQYF. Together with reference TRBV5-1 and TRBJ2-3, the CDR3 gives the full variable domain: KAGVTQTPRYLIKTRGQQVTLSCSPISGHRSVSWYQQTPGQGLQFLFEYFSETQRNKGNFPGRFSGRQFSNSRSEMNVSTLELGDSALYLCASSSSLAGRRADTQYFGPGTRLTVL.

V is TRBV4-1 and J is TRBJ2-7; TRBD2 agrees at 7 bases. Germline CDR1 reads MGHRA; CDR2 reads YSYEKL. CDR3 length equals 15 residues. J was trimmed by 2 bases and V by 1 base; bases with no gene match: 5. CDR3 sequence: CASSQGTGLAYEQYF. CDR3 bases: TGCGCCAGCAGCCAAGGGACCGGACTAGCCTACGAGCAGTACTTC.

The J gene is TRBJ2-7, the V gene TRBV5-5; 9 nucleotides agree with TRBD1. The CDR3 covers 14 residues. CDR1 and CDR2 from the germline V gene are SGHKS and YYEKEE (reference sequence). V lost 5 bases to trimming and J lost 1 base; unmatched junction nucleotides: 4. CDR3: CASSTGTGSYEQYF. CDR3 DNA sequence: TGTGCCAGCAGTACCGGGACAGGGTCCTACGAGCAGTACTTC.